This TCR beta chain was retrieved from a study of T cell responses to AZD1222 COVID-19 vaccine. The CDR3 sequence is 16 residues long. In germline, CDR1 is MNHEY, CDR2 SVGAGI. The V gene lost 0 bases and the J gene lost 0 bases, with 10 bases spanning the gap. Data came from immunoSEQ multiplex PCR; TCRdb stores just in-frame clones and leaves some out. The repertoire holds under 200,000 clones, about 95% seen once, with around 0.66% in the top ten. The receptor was derived from an adult in good health. This material consisted of peripheral blood, taken on day 0 of AZD1222 vaccination. This chain connects TRBV6-5 to TRBJ2-3; D is possibly TRBD1 or TRBD2 (5 bases each). CDR3 in DNA: TGTGCCAGCAGTTACTCATTGGGGGTCAGCACAGATACGCAGTATTTT. Protein: CASSYSLGVSTDTQYF.